What follows are 27 T cell receptor beta chains derived from one specimen sequenced in a study of cytomegalovirus exposure and HLA in healthy donors. A multiplex PCR was run with 60 Vbeta primers and 13 Jbeta primers. Profiled with immunoSEQ multiplex PCR; TCRdb holds only in-frame clones, not every one. The sample lists some 150,000 clones; about 75% were seen once. Sequenced: PBMCs. The receptors originated from a man younger than 30 in good health and CMV-seronegative.

This clone appeared a single time. The chain joins TRBV5-1 to TRBJ2-2, with D possibly being TRBD1 (6 bases). CDR3 length: 16 amino acids. Germline V CDR1 and CDR2: SGHRS, YFSETQ. The germline V and J ends were trimmed by 0 bases and 1 base, with 10 bases remaining between them. CDR3 bases: TGCGCCAGCAGCTTGGGTGGGGGCGTGAACACCGGGGAGCTGTTTTTT. It specifies CASSLGGGVNTGELFF.

This clone has just one count. The chain couples TRBV5-4 to TRBJ1-4; TRBD1 might be the D (6 bases). The germline V gene encodes CDR1 SGHNT and CDR2 YYREEE (reference sequence). CDR3 length equals 16 residues. V gave up 4 bases and J gave up 7 bases, with 20 bases separating them. The CDR3 sequence is CASSASTGREGEKLFF. Written as DNA, the CDR3 is TGTGCCAGCAGCGCCTCCACAGGGCGAGAGGGTGAAAAACTGTTTTTT.

The chain employs TRBV28 and TRBJ1-1, with D possibly being TRBD1 (5 bases). CDR3 length: 14 amino acids. The ends were cut back, 6 bases at V and 0 bases at J, with 11 bases in the middle. Germline values: CDR1 MDHEN, CDR2 SYDVKM. CDR3 nucleotide sequence: TGTGCCAGCAGGGTGGGGGGTTTGAACACTGAAGCTTTCTTT. As protein: CASRVGGLNTEAFF.

The chain uses TRBV28 and TRBJ2-7; weak D call: TRBD1 (5 bases). Germline CDR1 reads MDHEN; CDR2 reads SYDVKM. CDR3 length equals 13 residues. V lost 2 bases and J lost 2, with 7 bases in between. The CDR3 reads CASSLRQPYEQYF. DNA for the CDR3: TGTGCCAGCAGTTTACGACAGCCCTACGAGCAGTACTTC. Variable domain in full (rest from reference TRBV28 and TRBJ2-7): DVKVTQSSRYLVKRTGEKVFLECVQDMDHENMFWYRQDPGLGLRLIYFSYDVKMKEKGDIPEGYSVSREKKERFSLILESASTNQTSMYLCASSLRQPYEQYFGPGTRLTVT.

The rearrangement joins TRBV11-2 to TRBJ1-1; D is ambiguous. V dropped 4 bases and J dropped 10 bases, with 22 bases sitting between them. Germline V gene sequence: CDR1 SGHAT, CDR2 FQNNGV. The CDR3 runs 15 residues. The CDR3 sequence: CASSSPRRGADGAFF. CDR3 DNA sequence: TGTGCCAGCAGCTCGCCCAGACGGGGAGCGGATGGAGCTTTCTTT.

The V gene is TRBV21-1, the J gene TRBJ2-7; the D call in the table, TRBD1, was not verified against the DNA. TRBV21-1 represents a pseudogene. The CDR3 consists of 16 residues. For the CDR3, the DNA is TGTGCCAGCAGCAAAGGGACAGGGGATAGCTCCTACGAGCAGTACTTC. Protein product: CASSKGTGDSSYEQYF.

The gene calls are TRBV2 and TRBJ1-2; 8 positions match TRBD1. The CDR3 runs to 16 residues. Per the germline V gene, CDR1 is SNHLY and CDR2 is FYNNEI. Germline trimming cut 1 base from V and 6 bases from J; bases unmatched to any gene: 10. DNA for the CDR3: TGTGCCAGCAGTGAAGGGCGGACAGGGTCTATTCATGGCTACACCTTC. Encoded protein: CASSEGRTGSIHGYTF.

This chain links TRBV29-1 with TRBJ1-1; D not resolved. The germline gives CDR1 SQVTM, CDR2 ANQGSEA. The V end lost 1 base, the J end lost 2 bases, and 11 bases lay between the germline ends. CDR3 length equals 14 residues. Here the CDR3 reads CSVEVVADNTEAFF. CDR3 DNA: TGCAGCGTTGAAGTGGTGGCTGATAACACTGAAGCTTTCTTT.

V and J are TRBV7-9 and TRBJ2-1, with 7 bases lining up with TRBD2. After removal of 4 bases from V and 5 bases from J, the junction contained 11 bases not matched to a gene. This CDR3 contains 16 residues. Germline CDR1 and CDR2: SEHNR and FQNEAQ (reference sequence). The chain's CDR3 is CASSSGTGGFNNEQFF. In DNA, the CDR3 is TGTGCCAGCAGCTCCGGGACGGGGGGATTTAACAATGAGCAGTTCTTC.

The chain carries TRBV4-2 and TRBJ2-7, with 12 bases lining up with TRBD2. V trimming: 3 bases; J trimming: 7 bases; junction bases outside the gene matches: 10. There are 16 residues in the CDR3. CDR1 is LGHNA and CDR2 is YNFKEQ in the germline V gene. CDR3 DNA sequence: TGTGCCAGCAGCCAGGAGACTAGCGGGAGTTTGGGGGAGCAGTACTTC. Amino acid sequence: CASSQETSGSLGEQYF.

This chain links TRBV2 with TRBJ2-3, with 8 bases lining up with TRBD2. The length of the CDR3 is 15 residues. V trimming: 3 bases; J trimming: 1 base; junction bases outside the gene matches: 3. CDR1 and CDR2 from the germline V gene are SNHLY and FYNNEI. The CDR3 DNA sequence: TGTGCCAGCAGTGAGGATAGCGGGGGCACAGATACGCAGTATTTT. Encoded protein: CASSEDSGGTDTQYF. The whole variable domain, remainder taken from reference TRBV2 and TRBJ2-3, is EPEVTQTPSHQVTQMGQEVILRCVPISNHLYFYWYRQILGQKVEFLVSFYNNEISEKSEIFDDQFSVERPDGSNFTLKIRSTKLEDSAMYFCASSEDSGGTDTQYFGPGTRLTVL.

A single count supports this clone. V gene TRBV7-8 combines with J gene TRBJ2-1; possibly TRBD1 for D (6 bases). V was clipped by 4 bases and J by 0 bases, with 22 bases between them. CDR1 is SGHVS, CDR2 FQNEAQ, per germline. The CDR3 has 19 residues. The CDR3 region has the DNA TGTGCCAGCAGCTCCCGACAGGCCCACATCCCCTACTCCTACAATGAGCAGTTCTTC. Translation: CASSSRQAHIPYSYNEQFF.

V usage is TRBV11-2 and J usage is TRBJ2-2, with unresolved D. The CDR3 runs 14 residues. Looked up from germline, CDR1 is SGHAT and CDR2 is FQNNGV. V was trimmed by 5 bases and J by 3 bases, leaving 10 bases between them. The CDR3 nucleotides are TGTGCCAGCAGCCTCGGAGAGGACACCGGGGAGCTGTTTTTT. Protein product: CASSLGEDTGELFF.

This clone was seen only a few times. The chain has TRBV19 and TRBJ1-1; D unresolved. There are 14 residues in the CDR3. Germline CDR1 reads LNHDA; CDR2 reads SQIVND (reference sequence). V shed 2 bases and J shed 4 bases, with 11 bases lying between them. CDR3 nucleotides: TGTGCCAGTAGTATACGGCAGAGGGCCACTGAAGCTTTCTTT. Amino acids: CASSIRQRATEAFF.

This clone was counted a single time. The rearrangement links TRBV19 to TRBJ2-7; 11 bases line up with TRBD2. V was pared by 6 bases and J by 8 bases, with 12 bases of the junction left unmatched. The CDR3 is 15 amino acids. Germline assignment: CDR1 LNHDA and CDR2 SQIVND (reference sequence). The CDR3 DNA reads as TGTGCCAGTAGCCGCGGACTAGCGGGCTCGGGGAAGCAGTACTTC. Encoded protein: CASSRGLAGSGKQYF.

The CDR3 sequence is CASSYDPGVQETQYF. In nucleotides, the CDR3 is TGTGCCAGCAGTTACGACCCGGGGGTCCAAGAGACCCAGTACTTC. This chain joins TRBV6-5 and TRBJ2-5; tentative D call: TRBD2 (6 bases). V was pared by 2 bases and J by 1 base, with 11 bases between. CDR1 and CDR2 from the germline V gene are MNHEY and SVGAGI. This CDR3 has 15 residues.

The chain carries TRBV6-6 and TRBJ1-1, with 7 bases fitting TRBD1. Per the germline V gene, CDR1 is MNHNY and CDR2 is SVGAGI (reference sequence). The CDR3 has 14 amino acids. Trimming at V came to 2 bases and at J to 3 bases, leaving 3 bases not matched to a gene. This CDR3 reads CASSYRGHDTEAFF. In DNA, the CDR3 is TGTGCCAGCAGTTACAGGGGGCACGACACTGAAGCTTTCTTT.

The chain uses TRBV11-3 and TRBJ2-3; possibly TRBD1 for D (6 bases). The CDR3 is made up of 13 amino acids. The germline V and J ends were trimmed by 2 bases and 6 bases, with 9 bases remaining between them. The germline gives CDR1 SGHNT, CDR2 YENEEA. CDR3 in amino acids: CASSLLQGDTQYF. CDR3 DNA: TGTGCCAGCAGCTTACTACAGGGTGATACGCAGTATTTT.

This clone was counted a few times. The gene calls are TRBV7-8 and TRBJ1-4; possibly TRBD1 for D (5 bases). There are 16 residues in the CDR3. From germline, CDR1 is SGHVS and CDR2 FQNEAQ. V lost 3 bases to trimming and J lost 8 bases, with 19 bases between them. CDR3 loop: CASSFSQGRMGEKLFF. CDR3 sequence (DNA): TGTGCCAGCAGCTTCAGTCAGGGTCGGATGGGGGAAAAACTGTTTTTT. The entire variable domain, with the rest obtained from reference TRBV7-8 and TRBJ1-4, is as follows: GAGVSQSPRYKVAKRGQDVALRCDPISGHVSLFWYQQALGQGPEFLTYFQNEAQLDKSGLPSDRFFAERPEGSVSTLKIQRTQQEDSAVYLCASSFSQGRMGEKLFFGSGTQLSVL.

V usage is TRBV2 and J usage is TRBJ2-1; D remains unclear. Looked up from germline, CDR1 is SNHLY and CDR2 is FYNNEI. Trimming pared 0 bases from V and 4 bases from J, leaving 10 bases between. The CDR3 is 15 residues long. The CDR3 region is CASSEAADSYNEQFF. CDR3 coding DNA: TGTGCCAGCAGTGAAGCCGCAGACTCTTACAATGAGCAGTTCTTC.

This clone has a handful of counts. The CDR3 nucleotides are TGCAGCGTTGAAGATCGGGTGATGGGGGGGGCCGGGGGCTACACCTTC. Its translation: CSVEDRVMGGAGGYTF. V usage is TRBV29-1 and J usage is TRBJ1-2, with a weak D call TRBD1 (6 bases). The germline V and J ends were trimmed by 0 bases and 8 bases, with 22 bases remaining between them. Per germline, CDR1 SQVTM and CDR2 ANQGSEA. The CDR3 sequence is 16 residues long.

CDR3 DNA sequence: TGCGCCAGCAGCCAAGACCCAGGGGCCTACGAGCAGTACTTC. This translates into CASSQDPGAYEQYF. The gene calls are TRBV4-1 and TRBJ2-7; D may be TRBD1 (6 bases). The CDR3 sequence is 14 residues long. Germline assignment: CDR1 MGHRA and CDR2 YSYEKL. V lost 0 bases and J 2 bases, leaving 8 bases between the germline ends.

The chain is built from TRBV7-9 and TRBJ2-7, with TRBD1 matching over 8 bases. CDR1 and CDR2 (germline): SEHNR, FQNEAQ (reference sequence). The trim removed 3 bases at V and 6 bases at J, leaving 4 bases unmatched. There are 13 residues in the CDR3. In DNA form, the CDR3 reads TGTGCCAGCAGCTTCGGACAGGGATCCGAGCAGTACTTC. This translates into CASSFGQGSEQYF.

The J gene is TRBJ1-2, the V gene TRBV28; D is unresolved. Germline values: CDR1 MDHEN, CDR2 SYDVKM. This CDR3 is built from 13 residues. Trimming took off 2 bases at V and 2 bases at J, with 6 bases between the two ends. The CDR3 DNA reads as TGTGCCAGCAGTTTAGGGCAGAACTATGGCTACACCTTC. This codes for CASSLGQNYGYTF.

The chain is built from TRBV11-2 and TRBJ2-1, with D hard to call. This CDR3 region has 16 residues. Trimming took off 0 bases at V and 3 bases at J, with 12 bases between the two ends. Germline-derived CDR1 and CDR2 are SGHAT and FQNNGV. The CDR3 sequence: CASSLDPDTSYNEQFF. For the CDR3, the DNA is TGTGCCAGCAGCTTAGATCCAGATACAAGCTACAATGAGCAGTTCTTC.

V gene TRBV6-1 combines with J gene TRBJ2-3, with 8 nucleotides matching TRBD2. Germline CDR1 and CDR2: MNHNS and SASEGT. J lost 0 bases, V lost 3 bases, and 11 bases had no gene match. The CDR3 contains 18 residues. This chain's CDR3 is CASSDPGGSQGSTDTQYF. For the CDR3, the DNA is TGTGCCAGCAGTGACCCGGGGGGGTCACAAGGTAGCACAGATACGCAGTATTTT.

The chain uses TRBV2 and TRBJ1-5; 10 bases match TRBD1. Germline V gives CDR1 SNHLY, CDR2 FYNNEI. There are 16 residues in the CDR3. V gave up 3 bases and J gave up 6 bases; unmatched junction bases: 8. The CDR3 here is CASSDLGTGAVQPQHF. Here the CDR3 DNA reads TGTGCCAGCAGTGACCTAGGGACAGGGGCTGTTCAGCCCCAGCATTTT. The entire variable domain, with the rest obtained from reference TRBV2 and TRBJ1-5, is as follows: EPEVTQTPSHQVTQMGQEVILRCVPISNHLYFYWYRQILGQKVEFLVSFYNNEISEKSEIFDDQFSVERPDGSNFTLKIRSTKLEDSAMYFCASSDLGTGAVQPQHFGDGTRLSIL.